The 4 T cell receptor beta chains given below trace back to one sample, sequenced in a study of spatial heterogeneity in lung cancer (dated by TCRdb to the late 2010s). The time point label on this specimen signifies: sample taken at primary tumor resection. Without any cell sorting, TCR sequencing was performed on whole RNA extracted either from tumor and nontumor lung tissue or from cryopreserved PBMC samples. The library was made by 5' RACE. Instrument used: NextSeq 500. TCRdb passed the public sequencing reads through fastp at Q25 and MiXCR, retaining productive beta sequences. Each CDR3 protein appears once, grouped with its most common genes and DNA. The table for this sample lists some 10,000 distinct CDR3 sequences; about 8.6% of them were counted only once. The ten largest clones represent 20% to 30% of the sample. Sequenced here: PBMCs, sampled at surgery. The receptors were gathered from a male donor with early-stage non-small cell lung cancer.

The gene calls are TRBV7-2 and TRBJ2-3; 8 nucleotides line up with TRBD1. CDR3 size: 13 residues. Trimming cost V 4 bases and J 5 bases; bases outside gene matches: 2. The germline gives CDR1 SGHTA, CDR2 FQGNSA. The CDR3 region is CASSSQGGDTQYF. The CDR3 bases are TGTGCCAGCAGCTCACAGGGGGGAGATACGCAGTATTTT.

This clonotype occurred many times. The gene calls are TRBV21-1 and TRBJ2-2; the table's D call of TRBD1 was not tested on the DNA. TRBV21-1 is termed a pseudogene. CDR3 size: 16 residues. The CDR3 DNA reads as TGTGCCAGCAGCAAAGATCGGGACAGATCGACCGGGGAGCTGTTTTTT. Its protein is CASSKDRDRSTGELFF.

The rearrangement uses TRBV7-9 and TRBJ2-1, with 10 positions matching TRBD1. Per germline, CDR1 SEHNR and CDR2 FQNEAQ (reference sequence). The CDR3 loop spans 15 amino acids. The ends lost 5 bases at V and 5 bases at J; junction bases unmatched: 6. CDR3 DNA sequence: TGTGCCAGCAGCCCCCCGGGGACAGGGGACAATGAGCAGTTCTTC. Amino acid sequence: CASSPPGTGDNEQFF.

This clonotype is medium-sized. The V call is TRBV7-2, the J call TRBJ2-7; D uncertain. This CDR3 comprises 12 residues. Germline V gene lookup returns CDR1 SGHTA and CDR2 FQGNSA. Trimming removed 1 base from V and 4 bases from J, with 5 bases in between. The CDR3 coding sequence is TGTGCCAGCAGCTTAGACGCTTACGAGCAGTACTTC. It is translated as CASSLDAYEQYF.